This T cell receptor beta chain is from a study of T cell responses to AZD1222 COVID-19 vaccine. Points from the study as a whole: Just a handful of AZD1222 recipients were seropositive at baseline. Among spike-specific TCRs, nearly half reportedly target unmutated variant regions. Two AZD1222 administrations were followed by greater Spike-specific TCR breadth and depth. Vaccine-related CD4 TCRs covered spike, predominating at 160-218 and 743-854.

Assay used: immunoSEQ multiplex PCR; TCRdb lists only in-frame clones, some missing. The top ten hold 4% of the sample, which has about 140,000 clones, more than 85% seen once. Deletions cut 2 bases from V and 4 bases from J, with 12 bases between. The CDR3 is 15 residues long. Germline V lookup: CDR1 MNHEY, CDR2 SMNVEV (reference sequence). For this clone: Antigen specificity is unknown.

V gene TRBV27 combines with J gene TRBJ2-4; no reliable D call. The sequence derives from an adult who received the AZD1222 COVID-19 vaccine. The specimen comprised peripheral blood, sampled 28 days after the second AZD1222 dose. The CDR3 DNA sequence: TGTGCCAGCAGTTTACTCGGGCGGAAAAAAAACATTCAGTACTTC. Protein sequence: CASSLLGRKKNIQYF.